This T cell receptor (beta chain) derives from a study of CD8 T cells in ankylosing spondylitis. This CDR3 is 18 amino acids long. Germline V gene data show CDR1 as LGHNA and CDR2 as YSLEER. V lost 1 base and J lost 2; bases outside the gene matches: 11. This clonotype was found many times. Its target is not known. Study results and caveats: Clones that were linked to disease were CD8+ and were relatively rare in peripheral blood.

Each TCR beta library was made by quantitative 5'-RACE that incorporated molecular barcodes. TCRdb used MiXCR to reprocess the 5' RACE reads, holding one entry per CDR3 protein. The profile covers about 220,000 distinct CDR3 sequences, with more than 25% appearing a single time and roughly 6.7% taken by the ten largest. This TCR derives from a male donor with ankylosing spondylitis or in good health (not recorded which). Sequencing was performed on blood, either unsorted or a sorted T cell fraction (not recorded which). The V and J genes are TRBV4-3 and TRBJ2-3; 8 nucleotides match TRBD2. The CDR3 nucleotides read TGCGCCAGCAGCCAAGCGGGAGGGCCTGTAGGCCCCACAGATACGCAGTATTTT. Its protein product is CASSQAGGPVGPTDTQYF.